This T cell receptor beta chain was recovered during a study of blood T cells in healthy people across ages. Per the germline V gene, CDR1 is SGDLS and CDR2 is YYNGEE. The CDR3 extends over 15 amino acids. For the second PCR, which ran for about 7 to 11 cycles, a sample-barcoded 5' primer and a J-beta primer mix were used. TCRdb recomputed calls from the 5' RACE reads with MiXCR, one row per CDR3 protein. The sample has around 1.5 million distinct CDR3 sequences, around 59% seen once. Sequencing used blood. This chain uses TRBV9 with TRBJ2-4; D may be TRBD1 (6 bases). The J call may be mistaken, given a closer DNA end match to TRBJ2-7. The sequence was obtained from a man between 18 and 35 years old in good health. The CDR3 coding sequence is TGTGCCAGCAGCCCCCGCCAGACAGGCACCTACGAGCAGTACTTC. Protein sequence: CASSPRQTGTYEQYF.